This TCR beta chain was sequenced during a study of neurological immune-mediated disorders. Study results and limitations: The multiple sclerosis repertoire cluster was not associated with any clinical or MRI feature. HTLV-1-associated myelopathy led in TCR clonal expansion, while multiple sclerosis ranked lowest, below healthy controls.

The cDNA came from 5'RACE, which used 10-nucleotide random UMIs. Via MiXCR, TCRdb re-called the 5' RACE reads, giving one row per CDR3 protein. The table includes 84,000 or so distinct CDR3 sequences, 4.3% detected once. This clonotype was detected only a few times. Antigen specificity is unknown. This sample's time point: longitudinal time-point 3. The unsorted libraries were prepared from 2 million PBMCs (stored at -80 C). What was sequenced was PBMCs. This TCR derives from a woman between 55 and 75 years old with multiple sclerosis.

The CDR3: CASSQVDSILYGYTF. The DNA of the CDR3 is TGTGCCAGCAGCCAAGTGGACAGCATTCTCTATGGCTACACCTTC. This chain uses TRBV14 with TRBJ1-2, with D perhaps TRBD1 (6 bases). V was shortened by 1 base and J by 4 bases, with 13 bases between the two germline ends. The CDR3 covers 15 residues. Per the germline V gene, CDR1 is SGHDN and CDR2 is FVKESK.